This T cell receptor (beta chain) was recovered during a study of B cell selection in AIRE deficiency. Notes on the study in general: Shared Treg sequences had shorter CDR3s, biased toward rearrangements with few non-templated insertions. Only about a tenth of around 3,900 shared Treg sequences were patient-specific; about 30% healthy-specific. With only TCRbeta sequenced, less than 45% of shared healthy Treg sequences overlapped Tconv.

Sorted regulatory T cells were CD4-positive, CD25-high and CD127-low or negative. As to this clone: Its antigen is as yet unknown.

Measured with immunoSEQ multiplex PCR; TCRdb has only the in-frame clones, and not every one. Seen here are 28,000 or so clones, approximately 92% observed once, and the top ten hold about 1.1%. Deletions cut 3 bases from V and 4 bases from J, with 7 bases between. This CDR3 spans 13 amino acids. Germline loops: CDR1 SEHNR, CDR2 FQNEAQ (reference sequence). Sequenced input: CD4+CD25+ Tregs sorted from PBMCs. The gene calls are TRBV7-9 and TRBJ1-3; no firm D call. The sequence came from a human donor in good health. The CDR3 DNA sequence: TGTGCCAGCAGCTTCCTAGGGGGAAACACCATATATTTT. Amino acids: CASSFLGGNTIYF.